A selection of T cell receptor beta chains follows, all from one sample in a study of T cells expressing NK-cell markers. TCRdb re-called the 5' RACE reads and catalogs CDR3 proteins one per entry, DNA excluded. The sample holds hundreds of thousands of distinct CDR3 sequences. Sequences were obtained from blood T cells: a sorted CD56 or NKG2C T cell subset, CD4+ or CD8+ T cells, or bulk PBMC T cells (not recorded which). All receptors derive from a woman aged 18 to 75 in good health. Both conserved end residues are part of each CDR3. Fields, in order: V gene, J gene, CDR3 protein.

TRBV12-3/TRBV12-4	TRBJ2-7	CASRRSGYEQYF
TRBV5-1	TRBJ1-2	CASSQQSNYGYTF
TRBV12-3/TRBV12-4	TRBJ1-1	CASRDGQVYTEAFF
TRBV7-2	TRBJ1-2	CASSSYTGKINYGYTF
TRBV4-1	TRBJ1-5	CASSQEFWGNQPQHF
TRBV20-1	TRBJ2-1	CSARDPRAYEQFF
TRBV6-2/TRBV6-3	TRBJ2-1	CASSIRGGAFF
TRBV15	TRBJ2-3	CATGSIDTDTQYF
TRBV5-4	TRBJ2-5	CASSIGLAGLRETQYF
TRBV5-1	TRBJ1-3	CASSPQALSGNTIYF
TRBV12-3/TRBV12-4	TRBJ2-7	CASRPRGGHEQYF
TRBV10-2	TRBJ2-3	CATHFGTGTDTQYF
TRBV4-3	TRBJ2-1	CASSQTGQGVNEQFF
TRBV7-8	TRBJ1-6	CASSLPTGNSPLHF
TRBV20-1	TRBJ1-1	CSARDLISGAGTEAFF
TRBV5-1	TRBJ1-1	CASTPTRGLDTEAFF
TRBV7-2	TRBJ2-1	CASSYPQGDNNEQFF
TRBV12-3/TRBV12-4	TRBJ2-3	CASSLPSGLGDTQYF
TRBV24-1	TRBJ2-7	CATSVRGYEQYF
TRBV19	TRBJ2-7	CASSTDRDDEQYF
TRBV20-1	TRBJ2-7	CSAREGLVDEQYF
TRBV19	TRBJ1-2	CASSTPNYGYTF
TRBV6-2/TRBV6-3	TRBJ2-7	CASSFVRQVPSYEQYF
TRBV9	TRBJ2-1	CASSVGEYNEQFF
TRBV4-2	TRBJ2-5	CASSQYGTGDQETQYF
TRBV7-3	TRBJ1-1	CASSLTGQLTEAFF
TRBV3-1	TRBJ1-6	CASSPRDREGYSPLHF
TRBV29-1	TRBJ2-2	CSVPRGVNTGELFF
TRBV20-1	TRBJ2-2	CSARRGTYTGELFF
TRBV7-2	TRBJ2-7	CASSLGGTAGAIEQYF
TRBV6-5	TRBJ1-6	CASSYFSGSYNSPLHF
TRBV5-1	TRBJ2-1	CASSWTSGGRGQFF
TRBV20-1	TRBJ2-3	CSARVPGWTDTQYF
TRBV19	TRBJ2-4	CATSSGDRYIQYF
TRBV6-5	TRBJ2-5	CASSYPGASGQETQYF
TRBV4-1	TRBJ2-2	CASSHGRGTGELFF
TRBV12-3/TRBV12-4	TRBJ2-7	CASSLGQIQNYEQYF
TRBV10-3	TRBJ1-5	CAIREDSGQPQHF
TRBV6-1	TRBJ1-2	CASSRGAANYGYTF
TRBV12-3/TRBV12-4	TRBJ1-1	CASTPATEAFF
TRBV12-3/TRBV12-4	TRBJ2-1	CASSHGTSGSSEQFF
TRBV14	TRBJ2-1	CASSQPGLAGLVF
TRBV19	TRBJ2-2	CASSLGGGRSTGELFF
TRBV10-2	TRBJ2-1	CASSEGQGAYYNEQFF
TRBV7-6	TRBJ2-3	CASSPTGGGDTQYF
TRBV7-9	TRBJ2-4	CASSLTGAPSKNIQYF
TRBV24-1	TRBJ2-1	CATRSGGETKEQFF
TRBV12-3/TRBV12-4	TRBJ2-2	CASSLARGIGGELFF
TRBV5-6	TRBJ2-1	CASSRAGVDNEQFF
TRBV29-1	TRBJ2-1	CSATTGGVEQFF
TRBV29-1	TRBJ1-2	CSVVGQGAWGYTF
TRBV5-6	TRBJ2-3	CASSGGPIELSTDTQYF
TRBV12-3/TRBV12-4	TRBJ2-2	CASTPTANTGELFF
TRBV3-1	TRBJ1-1	CASSQVFDTEAFF
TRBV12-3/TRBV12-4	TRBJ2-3	CASHRTGGTDTQYF
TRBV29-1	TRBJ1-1	CSVARPGRENTEAFF
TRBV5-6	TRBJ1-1	CASSLQQGSEAFF
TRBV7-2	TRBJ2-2	CASRTGSVTGELFF
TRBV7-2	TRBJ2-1	CASSSNGQGAGNEQFF
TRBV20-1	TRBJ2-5	CSALPRGGPQETQYF